A selection of T cell receptor beta chains follows, all from one sample in a study of cytotoxic CD8 clonotypes in ibrutinib-treated CLL. The repertoire was sequenced with immunoSEQ multiplex PCR; TCRdb's copy has only in-frame clones and lacks some. The table has tens of thousands of clones, about 70% seen once. Sample: PBMCs, taken at disease progression, from a patient treated with ibrutinib. The receptors stem from a human donor with chronic lymphocytic leukemia. The CDR3 runs from the conserved cysteine through the conserved F or W. The D gene is left open where the match is weak. The size entry is marked missing in some rows and otherwise reads once, few, many or a size class.

J | size | V | D | CDR3 | DNA
TRBJ2-1 | NA | TRBV6-4 | TRBD1 | CASSDSGQASSYNEQFF | TGTGCCAGCAGTGACTCGGGACAGGCGAGCTCCTACAATGAGCAGTTCTTC
TRBJ1-4 | NA | TRBV11-3 | NA | CASSPGPNEKLFF | TGTGCCAGCAGCCCGGGGCCGAATGAAAAACTGTTTTTT
TRBJ2-5 | few | TRBV28 | TRBD1 | CASSIRDRGSRETQYF | TGTGCCAGCAGTATCCGGGACAGGGGTTCTCGGGAGACCCAGTACTTC
TRBJ1-5 | NA | TRBV6-5 | NA | CASSSRGAEPQHF | TGTGCCAGCAGTTCACGGGGTGCGGAGCCCCAGCATTTT
TRBJ1-2 | once | TRBV11-2 | TRBD1 | CASSLDGGQTLGYTF | TGTGCCAGCAGCTTAGATGGGGGACAGACCCTCGGCTACACCTTC
TRBJ1-1 | once | TRBV29-1 | NA | CSVVVGRMMNTEAFF | TGCAGCGTGGTAGTTGGCCGGATGATGAACACTGAAGCTTTCTTT
TRBJ2-7 | NA | TRBV23-1 | NA | CASSRKGSSYEQYF | TGCGCCAGCAGTCGAAAGGGCTCAAGCTACGAGCAGTACTTC
TRBJ2-7 | NA | TRBV7-6 | NA | CASSLRDAGHEQYF | TGTGCCAGCAGCTTACGCGATGCGGGGCACGAGCAGTACTTC
TRBJ1-4 | NA | TRBV5-4 | NA | CASSLGSGAGEKLFF | TGTGCCAGCAGCTTGGGCTCGGGGGCAGGTGAAAAACTGTTTTTT
TRBJ1-6 | NA | TRBV28 | NA | CASSLVRGYNYNSPLHF | TGTGCCAGCAGTTTAGTCAGGGGCTACAACTATAATTCACCCCTCCACTTT
TRBJ2-7 | few | TRBV7-2 | NA | CASSLSTLEQYF | TGTGCCAGCAGCTTATCCACCCTGGAGCAGTACTTC
TRBJ2-1 | NA | TRBV9 | TRBD2 | CASSGERGGYNEQFF | TGTGCCAGCAGCGGTGAGCGGGGAGGGTACAATGAGCAGTTCTTC
TRBJ2-7 | NA | TRBV11-1 | TRBD1 | CASSVPGQGDEQYF | TGTGCCAGCAGCGTACCGGGACAGGGGGACGAGCAGTACTTC
TRBJ1-5 | few | TRBV7-2 | TRBD1 | CASSPTGGNQPQHF | TGTGCCAGCAGCCCTACAGGGGGCAATCAGCCCCAGCATTTT
TRBJ2-6 | NA | TRBV29-1 | TRBD1 | CSATGESGANVLTF | TGCAGCGCGACAGGGGAGTCCGGGGCCAACGTCCTGACTTTC
TRBJ2-3 | NA | TRBV28 | NA | CASSYSAAADTQYF | TGTGCCAGCAGTTACTCGGCGGCGGCAGATACGCAGTATTTT
TRBJ2-7 | NA | TRBV18 | NA | CASSPAYEQYF | TGTGCCAGCTCACCAGCCTACGAGCAGTACTTC
TRBJ2-7 | few | TRBV7-6 | NA | CASSARRDSRYEQYF | TGTGCCAGCAGCGCAAGGCGGGACTCCCGTTACGAGCAGTACTTC
TRBJ2-1 | NA | TRBV28 | NA | CASGSRRMSYNEQFF | TGTGCCAGCGGCTCTAGGCGGATGTCCTACAATGAGCAGTTCTTC
TRBJ2-1 | NA | TRBV25-1 | TRBD2 | CASTLAGVTNEQFF | TGTGCCAGCACACTAGCGGGAGTCACCAATGAGCAGTTCTTC
TRBJ2-7 | NA | TRBV19 | NA | CASSAAGSGYEQYF | TGTGCCAGTAGTGCGGCAGGGAGTGGGTACGAGCAGTACTTC
TRBJ2-2 | once | TRBV5-4 | NA | CASSPYAGELFF | TGTGCCAGCAGCCCCTACGCCGGGGAGCTGTTTTTT
TRBJ1-1 | NA | TRBV27 | NA | CASSLSPPLGRTEAFF | TGTGCCAGCAGTTTATCCCCCCCGTTGGGACGGACTGAAGCTTTCTTT